This passage covers 26 T cell receptor beta chains from one sample sequenced in a study of blood T cell repertoires in COVID-19. Assay: immunoSEQ multiplex PCR; the TCRdb copy retains only in-frame clones and omits some. Here the sample spans some 83,000 clones, 82% being singletons. What was sequenced was peripheral blood. These receptors were collected from a man aged 50 or older with acute or convalescent COVID-19.

The chain couples TRBV28 to TRBJ2-5; D ambiguous. CDR1 and CDR2 (germline): MDHEN, SYDVKM. The CDR3 has 12 amino acids. V was clipped by 4 bases and J by 3 bases, with 6 bases between them. In nucleotides, the CDR3 is TGTGCCAGCAGTTCCTTAAAAGAGACCCAGTACTTC. Translated, it gives CASSSLKETQYF. The full variable domain, completed using reference TRBV28 and TRBJ2-5, is DVKVTQSSRYLVKRTGEKVFLECVQDMDHENMFWYRQDPGLGLRLIYFSYDVKMKEKGDIPEGYSVSREKKERFSLILESASTNQTSMYLCASSSLKETQYFGPGTRLLVL.

CDR3 residues: CASSRTGADTQYF. The CDR3 coding sequence is TGTGCCAGCAGTCGGACCGGGGCAGATACGCAGTATTTT. The chain combines TRBV12-3 or TRBV12-4 with TRBJ2-3; tentative D call: TRBD2 (5 bases). The CDR3 loop spans 13 amino acids. V was pared by 5 bases and J by 4 bases, with 10 bases between.

The rearrangement links TRBV7-6 to TRBJ1-1; 7 bases line up with TRBD1. Trimming removed 5 bases from V and 5 bases from J; junction bases left unmatched: 8. CDR1 and CDR2 (germline): SGHVS, FNYEAQ. The CDR3 runs to 14 residues. CDR3 loop: CASSAGTVGTEAFF. CDR3 sequence (DNA): TGTGCCAGCAGCGCCGGGACAGTCGGGACTGAAGCTTTCTTT.

This clone was detected a few times. This chain links TRBV6-5 with TRBJ1-2, with 10 bases aligning to TRBD1. This CDR3 has 15 amino acids. J lost 8 bases, V lost 5 bases, and 11 bases had no gene match. Germline V gives CDR1 MNHEY, CDR2 SVGAGI. The CDR3 region is CASSRDRGSIKGYTF. For the CDR3, the DNA is TGTGCCAGCAGTCGGGACAGGGGTTCCATTAAAGGCTACACCTTC.

The rearrangement links TRBV5-1 to TRBJ2-1; D perhaps matches TRBD1 (5 bases). The CDR3 runs to 15 residues. With 0 bases removed from V and 3 bases from J, the gap between germline ends came to 10 bases. CDR1 and CDR2 from the germline V gene are SGHRS and YFSETQ. The CDR3 protein is CASSLGQGGYNEQFF. The CDR3 nucleotides are TGCGCCAGCAGCTTGGGGCAGGGCGGCTACAATGAGCAGTTCTTC.

The chain couples TRBV11-2 to TRBJ2-1, with D maybe TRBD2 (7 bases). The CDR3 extends over 18 amino acids. Looked up from germline, CDR1 is SGHAT and CDR2 is FQNNGV. Trimming took off 6 bases at V and 0 bases at J, with 21 bases between the two ends. CDR3 residues: CASRSRGGEGSSYNEQFF. CDR3 bases: TGTGCCAGCAGATCCAGGGGTGGGGAGGGAAGCTCCTACAATGAGCAGTTCTTC.

The chain recombines TRBV6-5 with TRBJ2-7; D ambiguous. Germline V gives CDR1 MNHEY, CDR2 SVGAGI. The V gene lost 0 bases and the J gene lost 1 base, with 4 bases spanning the gap. The CDR3 sequence is 13 residues long. The CDR3 bases are TGTGCCAGCAGTTACTCAGCTTCCTACGAGCAGTACTTC. Translating gives CASSYSASYEQYF.

This rearrangement joins TRBV6-5 to TRBJ2-2; D not resolved. Trimming shortened V by 6 bases and J by 0 bases, and 8 bases separated the two germline ends. The CDR3 consists of 14 residues. The germline CDR1 and CDR2 sequences are MNHEY and SVGAGI. The CDR3 protein is CASSVTANTGELFF. DNA for the CDR3: TGTGCCAGCAGCGTCACGGCGAACACCGGGGAGCTGTTTTTT.

The V gene is TRBV7-3, the J gene TRBJ2-3, with 9 bases identical to TRBD1. The germline CDR1 and CDR2 sequences are SGHTA and FQGTGA. The CDR3 contains 15 residues. Unmatched junction bases numbered 7, after V lost 5 bases and J lost 4 bases. CDR3 loop: CASSGRGQGSDTQYF. The CDR3 DNA reads as TGTGCCAGCAGCGGCCGCGGACAGGGGTCAGATACGCAGTATTTT. The full variable domain, in which reference TRBV7-3 and TRBJ2-3 provide the parts outside the CDR3, is GAGVSQTPSNKVTEKGKYVELRCDPISGHTALYWYRQSLGQGPEFLIYFQGTGAADDSGLPNDRFFAVRPEGSVSTLKIQRTERGDSAVYLCASSGRGQGSDTQYFGPGTRLTVL.

The rearrangement joins TRBV7-3 to TRBJ2-3, with D tentatively TRBD1 (5 bases). CDR1 and CDR2 (germline): SGHTA, FQGTGA. The length of the CDR3 is 14 residues. With 7 bases removed from V and 3 bases from J, the gap between germline ends came to 14 bases. The CDR3 loop reads CASTPHPGTDTQYF. CDR3 in DNA: TGTGCCAGCACCCCCCATCCAGGGACAGATACGCAGTATTTT.

The chain combines TRBV28 with TRBJ2-2, with TRBD2 as a possible D gene (6 bases). The CDR3 is 15 residues long. The germline CDR1 and CDR2 sequences are MDHEN and SYDVKM. V was trimmed by 5 bases and J by 4 bases, leaving 14 bases between them. CDR3 nucleotide sequence: TGTGCCAGCAGTCGGGGGTTACAAGGCACCGGGGAGCTGTTTTTT. Protein product: CASSRGLQGTGELFF. Full variable domain (outside the CDR3, taken from reference TRBV28 and TRBJ2-2): DVKVTQSSRYLVKRTGEKVFLECVQDMDHENMFWYRQDPGLGLRLIYFSYDVKMKEKGDIPEGYSVSREKKERFSLILESASTNQTSMYLCASSRGLQGTGELFFGEGSRLTVL.

The rearrangement joins TRBV29-1 to TRBJ2-3, with D unclear. Germline CDR1 and CDR2: SQVTM and ANQGSEA. With 2 bases removed from V and 4 bases from J, the gap between germline ends came to 7 bases. The CDR3 sequence is 12 residues long. CDR3: CSVEPSPDTQYF. CDR3 in DNA: TGCAGCGTTGAACCCAGTCCAGATACGCAGTATTTT.

This chain links TRBV5-1 with TRBJ1-1; unclear D gene. This CDR3 is built from 13 residues. Trimming cost V 4 bases and J 4 bases, with 11 bases left between them. Germline V CDR1 and CDR2: SGHRS, YFSETQ. This CDR3 is CASSTSGSTEAFF. The CDR3, as DNA: TGCGCCAGCAGCACCTCAGGTAGCACTGAAGCTTTCTTT.

The chain carries TRBV7-9 and TRBJ1-6, with D uncertain. V lost 1 base, J lost 5 bases, and 9 bases lay in between. CDR1 SEHNR and CDR2 FQNEAQ come from the germline V gene (reference sequence). The length of the CDR3 is 15 residues. The DNA for the CDR3 is TGTGCCAGCAGCTTAGGCAGGACTAATAATTCACCCCTCCACTTT. Translated, it gives CASSLGRTNNSPLHF.

The chain combines TRBV5-1 with TRBJ1-6; 10 bases fit TRBD1. V shed 7 bases and J 7 bases; nucleotides not matched to a gene: 8. The germline CDR1 and CDR2 sequences are SGHRS and YFSETQ. The CDR3 runs 15 residues. CDR3 sequence (DNA): TGCGCCAGCTCACCCCGGACAGGGGGAAATTCACCCCTCCACTTT. It specifies CASSPRTGGNSPLHF.

This chain joins TRBV7-6 and TRBJ2-7; 8 positions match TRBD1. Losses at the gene ends were 2 bases for V and 0 bases for J; bases not matched to a gene: 6. The CDR3 consists of 16 residues. In germline, CDR1 is SGHVS, CDR2 FNYEAQ. The DNA of the CDR3 is TGTGCCAGCAGCTTAAAACCGGGACAGGTCTCCTACGAGCAGTACTTC. Protein: CASSLKPGQVSYEQYF.

This sequence joins TRBV10-3 and TRBJ1-1, with D perhaps TRBD1 (6 bases). The germline V gene encodes CDR1 ENHRY and CDR2 SYGVKD. V dropped 3 bases and J dropped 1 base, with 9 bases sitting between them. This CDR3 comprises 14 residues. The CDR3, as DNA: TGTGCCATCAGTGAACAGGGTCAGAACACTGAAGCTTTCTTT. Translation gives CAISEQGQNTEAFF.

V and J are TRBV5-5 and TRBJ2-3, with D possibly being TRBD1 (5 bases). Trimming pared 3 bases from V and 4 bases from J, leaving 9 bases between. CDR3 length equals 13 residues. Germline CDR1 is SGHKS and CDR2 is YYEKEE (reference sequence). The CDR3 DNA is TGTGCCAGCAGCTCTTTAGGGGCAGATACGCAGTATTTT. Translating gives CASSSLGADTQYF.

The genes are TRBV12-3 or TRBV12-4 and TRBJ1-1; perhaps TRBD1 as D (6 bases). This CDR3 comprises 13 residues. V was cut by 3 bases and J by 4 bases, with 9 bases left in between. This CDR3 is CASSFTGSTEAFF. The CDR3 bases are TGTGCCAGCAGTTTTACAGGGAGCACTGAAGCTTTCTTT.

This clone was picked up one time. V usage is TRBV4-2 and J usage is TRBJ1-4; TRBD1 might be the D (6 bases). The ends were cut back, 4 bases at V and 0 bases at J, with 18 bases in the middle. This CDR3 has 18 residues. CDR1 is LGHNA and CDR2 is YNFKEQ in the germline V gene. This CDR3 reads CASSRIAGAPPTNEKLFF. As DNA, the CDR3 is TGTGCCAGCAGCCGAATAGCAGGGGCCCCCCCAACTAATGAAAAACTGTTTTTT.

This sequence joins TRBV19 and TRBJ2-2; D is possibly TRBD1 (6 bases). From germline, CDR1 is LNHDA and CDR2 SQIVND (reference sequence). This CDR3 spans 16 amino acids. The V end was cut by 3 bases, the J end by 5 bases, with 16 bases between. The CDR3 coding sequence is TGTGCCAGTAGTATTCGGGGCGTCCAGGGGACCGGGGAGCTGTTTTTT. It yields the protein CASSIRGVQGTGELFF.

This chain links TRBV29-1 with TRBJ2-6, with 7 bases that match TRBD1. The CDR3 sequence is 16 residues long. V trimming: 8 bases; J trimming: 2 bases; junction bases outside the gene matches: 12. The germline V gene has CDR1 SQVTM and CDR2 ANQGSEA. CDR3 sequence: CSSLHRGSTGANVLTF. The CDR3 DNA follows: TGCAGCAGCTTACACAGGGGAAGCACTGGGGCCAACGTCCTGACTTTC.

In DNA form, the CDR3 reads TGTGCCTGGAGGCTCGGAGAGGGCCCGACACCCCTCCACTTT. As protein: CAWRLGEGPTPLHF. The chain recombines TRBV30 with TRBJ1-6; D is unresolved. Trimming cost V 3 bases and J 11 bases, with 17 bases left between them. CDR1 GTSNPN and CDR2 SVGIG come from the germline V gene (reference sequence). There are 14 residues in the CDR3.

Here the CDR3 DNA reads TGCGCCAGCAGTGAAATCAGAAACAATCAGCCCCAGCATTTT. Protein product: CASSEIRNNQPQHF. The genes are TRBV10-2 and TRBJ1-5, with unresolved D. From germline, CDR1 is WSHSY and CDR2 SAAADI. The CDR3 runs to 14 residues. Trimming left V 3 bases short and J 3 bases short, with 9 bases between.

This chain uses TRBV5-6 with TRBJ1-4, with D possibly being TRBD1 (6 bases). The germline V and J ends were trimmed by 1 base and 8 bases, with 12 bases remaining between them. The CDR3 extends over 14 amino acids. The germline CDR1 and CDR2 sequences are SGHDT and YYEEEE. The CDR3 nucleotides read TGTGCCAGCAGCTTGTTACAGGGTGGCGAAAAACTGTTTTTT. Amino acids: CASSLLQGGEKLFF.

This clone was detected a few times. The rearrangement uses TRBV6-5 and TRBJ2-4; D ambiguous. Germline loops: CDR1 MNHEY, CDR2 SVGAGI. Trimming cost V 2 bases and J 0 bases, with 11 bases left between them. The CDR3 runs to 16 residues. CDR3 DNA: TGTGCCAGCAGTTACGAGGCCAGACTAGCCAAAAACATTCAGTACTTC. Its translation is CASSYEARLAKNIQYF.